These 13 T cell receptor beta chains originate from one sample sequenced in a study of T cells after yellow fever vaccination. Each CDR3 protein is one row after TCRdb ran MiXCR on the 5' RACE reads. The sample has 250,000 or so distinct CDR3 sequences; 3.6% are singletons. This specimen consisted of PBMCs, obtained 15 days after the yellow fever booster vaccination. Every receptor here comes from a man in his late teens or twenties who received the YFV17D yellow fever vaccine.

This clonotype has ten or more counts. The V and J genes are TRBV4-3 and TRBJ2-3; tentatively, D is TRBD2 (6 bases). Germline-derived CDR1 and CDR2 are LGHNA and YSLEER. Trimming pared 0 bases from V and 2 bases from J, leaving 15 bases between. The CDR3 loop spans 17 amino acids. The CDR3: CASSQEFSGGATDTQYF. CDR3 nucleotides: TGCGCCAGCAGCCAAGAATTTTCCGGGGGAGCCACAGATACGCAGTATTTT.

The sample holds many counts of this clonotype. This CDR3 is CASSLGSGENYGYTF. CDR3 nucleotide sequence: TGCGCCAGCAGCTTGGGGTCAGGCGAAAACTATGGCTACACCTTC. The chain uses TRBV5-1 and TRBJ1-2, with D unclear. From germline, CDR1 is SGHRS and CDR2 YFSETQ. V was cut by 0 bases and J by 2 bases, with 11 bases left in between. The CDR3 is 15 amino acids.

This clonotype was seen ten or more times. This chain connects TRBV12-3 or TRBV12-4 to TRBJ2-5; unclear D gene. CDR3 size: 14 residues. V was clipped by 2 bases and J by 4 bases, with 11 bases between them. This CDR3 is CASSLFQLGETQYF. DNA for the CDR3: TGTGCCAGCAGTTTATTTCAGCTGGGAGAGACCCAGTACTTC.

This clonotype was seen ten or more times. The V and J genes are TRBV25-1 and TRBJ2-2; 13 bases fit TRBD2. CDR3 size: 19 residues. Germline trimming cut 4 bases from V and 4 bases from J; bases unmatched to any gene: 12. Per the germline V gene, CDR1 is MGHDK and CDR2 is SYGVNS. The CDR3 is CASSANPGTSGVGTGELFF. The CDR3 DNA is TGTGCCAGCAGTGCGAACCCCGGGACTAGCGGGGTGGGCACCGGGGAGCTGTTTTTT.

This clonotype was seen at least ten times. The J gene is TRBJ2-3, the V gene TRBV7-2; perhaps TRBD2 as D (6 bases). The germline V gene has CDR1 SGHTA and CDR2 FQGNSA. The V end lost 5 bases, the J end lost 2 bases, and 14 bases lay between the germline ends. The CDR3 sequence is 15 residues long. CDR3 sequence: CASSPNGGVTDTQYF. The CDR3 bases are TGTGCCAGCAGCCCCAACGGCGGGGTCACAGATACGCAGTATTTT.

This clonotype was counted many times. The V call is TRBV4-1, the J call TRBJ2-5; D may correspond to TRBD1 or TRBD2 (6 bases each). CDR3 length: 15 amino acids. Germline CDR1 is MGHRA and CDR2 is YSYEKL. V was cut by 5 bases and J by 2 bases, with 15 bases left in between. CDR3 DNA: TGCGCCAGCAGCGTCTACGGGGGCCCTCAAGAGACCCAGTACTTC. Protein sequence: CASSVYGGPQETQYF.

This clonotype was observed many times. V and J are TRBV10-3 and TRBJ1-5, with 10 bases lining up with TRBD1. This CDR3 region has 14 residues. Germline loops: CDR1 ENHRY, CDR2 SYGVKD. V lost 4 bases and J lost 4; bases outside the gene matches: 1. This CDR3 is CAISGTGGNQPQHF. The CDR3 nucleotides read TGTGCCATCAGTGGGACAGGGGGAAATCAGCCCCAGCATTTT.

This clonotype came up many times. CDR3 loop: CASSVDGMNSGANVLTF. The CDR3 DNA sequence: TGTGCCAGCAGCGTAGATGGGATGAACTCTGGGGCCAACGTCCTGACTTTC. The chain couples TRBV9 to TRBJ2-6; D unresolved. The length of the CDR3 is 17 residues. Per germline, CDR1 SGDLS and CDR2 YYNGEE. Trimming pared 0 bases from V and 0 bases from J, leaving 10 bases between. Drawing the rest from reference TRBV9 and TRBJ2-6, the complete variable domain is DSGVTQTPKHLITATGQRVTLRCSPRSGDLSVYWYQQSLDQGLQFLIQYYNGEERAKGNILERFSAQQFPDLHSELNLSSLELGDSALYFCASSVDGMNSGANVLTFGAGSRLTVL.

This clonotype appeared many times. CDR3 sequence: CASSQSRTVKYF. The CDR3, as DNA: TGTGCCAGCAGCCAATCTCGGACAGTCAAGTACTTC. The rearrangement uses TRBV3-1 and TRBJ2-7; TRBD1 might be the D (6 bases). Germline CDR1 LGHDT, CDR2 YNNKEL (reference sequence). Between the trimmed V and J ends, which lost 2 bases and 11 bases, there was a span of 13 bases. The length of the CDR3 is 12 residues.

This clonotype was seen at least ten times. The CDR3 nucleotides are TGTGCCAGCGGGGGACAGAGGAACACTGAAGCTTTCTTT. It encodes CASGGQRNTEAFF. The V gene is TRBV28, the J gene TRBJ1-1; 7 nucleotides line up with TRBD1. V lost 8 bases, J lost 1 base, and 4 bases stayed unmatched. CDR1 is MDHEN, CDR2 SYDVKM, per germline. This CDR3 comprises 13 residues.

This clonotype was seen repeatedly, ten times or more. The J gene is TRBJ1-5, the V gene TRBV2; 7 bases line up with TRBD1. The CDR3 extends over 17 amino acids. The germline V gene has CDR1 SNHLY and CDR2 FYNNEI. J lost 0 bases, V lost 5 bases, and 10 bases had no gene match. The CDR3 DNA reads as TGTGCCAGCAGTTCTAACAGGGGCGCCTATAGCAATCAGCCCCAGCATTTT. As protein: CASSSNRGAYSNQPQHF.

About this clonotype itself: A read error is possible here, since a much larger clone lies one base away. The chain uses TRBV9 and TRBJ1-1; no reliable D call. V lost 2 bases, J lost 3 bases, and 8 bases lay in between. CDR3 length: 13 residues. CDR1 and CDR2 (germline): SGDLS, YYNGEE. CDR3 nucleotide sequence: TGTGCCAGCAGCGTGCATAAGGACACTGAAGCTTTCTTT. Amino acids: CASSVHKDTEAFF.

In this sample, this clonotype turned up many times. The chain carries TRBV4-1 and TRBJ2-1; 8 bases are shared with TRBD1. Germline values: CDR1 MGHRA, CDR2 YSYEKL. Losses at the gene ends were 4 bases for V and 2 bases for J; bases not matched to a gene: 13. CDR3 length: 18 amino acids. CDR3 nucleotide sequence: TGCGCCAGCAGCCGAACCTATTTGGGACAGGTGACCTACAATGAGCAGTTCTTC. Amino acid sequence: CASSRTYLGQVTYNEQFF.